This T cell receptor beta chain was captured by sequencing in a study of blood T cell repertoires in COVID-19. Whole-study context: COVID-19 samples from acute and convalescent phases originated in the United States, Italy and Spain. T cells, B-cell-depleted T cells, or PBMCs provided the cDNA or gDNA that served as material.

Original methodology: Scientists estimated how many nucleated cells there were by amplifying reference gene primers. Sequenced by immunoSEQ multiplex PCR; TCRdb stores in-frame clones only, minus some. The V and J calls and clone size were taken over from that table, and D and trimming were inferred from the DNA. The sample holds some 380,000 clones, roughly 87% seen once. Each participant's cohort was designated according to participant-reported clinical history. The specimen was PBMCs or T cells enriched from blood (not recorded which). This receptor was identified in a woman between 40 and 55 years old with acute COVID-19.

The CDR3 sequence: CASSPKDRVLDDGYTF. The DNA for the CDR3 is TGCGCCAGCAGCCCCAAGGACAGGGTACTTGACGATGGCTACACCTTC. V is TRBV4-1 and J is TRBJ1-2; 8 bases are a match to TRBD1. The CDR3 totals 16 residues. CDR1 is MGHRA, CDR2 YSYEKL, per germline. Trimming at V came to 4 bases and at J to 6 bases, leaving 13 bases not matched to a gene.